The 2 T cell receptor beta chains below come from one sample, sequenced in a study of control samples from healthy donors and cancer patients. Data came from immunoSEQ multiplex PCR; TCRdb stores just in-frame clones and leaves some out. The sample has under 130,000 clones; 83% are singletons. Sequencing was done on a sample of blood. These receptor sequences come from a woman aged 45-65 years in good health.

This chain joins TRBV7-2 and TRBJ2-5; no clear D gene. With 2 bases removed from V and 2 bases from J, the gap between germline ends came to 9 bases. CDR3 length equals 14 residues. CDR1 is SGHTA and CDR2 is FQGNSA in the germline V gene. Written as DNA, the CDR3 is TGTGCCAGCAGCTTATCCCAGGCGCAAGAGACCCAGTACTTC. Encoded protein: CASSLSQAQETQYF.

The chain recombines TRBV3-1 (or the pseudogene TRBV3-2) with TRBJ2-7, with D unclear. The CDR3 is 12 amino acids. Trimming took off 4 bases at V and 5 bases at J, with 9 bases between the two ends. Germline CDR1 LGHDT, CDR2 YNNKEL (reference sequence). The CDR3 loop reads CASSPATHEQYF. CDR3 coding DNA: TGTGCCAGCAGCCCGGCTACCCACGAGCAGTACTTC.